This T cell receptor beta chain appears in the sequencing data of a study of control samples from healthy donors and cancer patients. Produced via immunoSEQ multiplex PCR; TCRdb's table is partial and in-frame only. The table lists fewer than 120,000 clones, approximately 88% of them singletons. This CDR3 has 15 residues. The TCR comes from a woman in her sixties or seventies with lung cancer. This chain links TRBV21-1 with TRBJ1-1. TRBV21-1 constitutes a pseudogene. The sequenced sample consisted of PBMCs. The CDR3 nucleotides read TGTGCCAGCAGCAAGTCTAGTCGAGGGAACACTGAAGCTTTCTTT. Amino acid sequence: CASSKSSRGNTEAFF.